This TCR beta chain was recovered during a study of OX40 agonist ivuxolimab in advanced cancers. Overall study: Patients were treated with ivuxolimab, an agonistic anti-OX40 (CD134) antibody. Study-wide findings and caveats: Partial responders receiving 0.1-3.0 mg/kg showed among the lowest clonal expansion.

There are 15 residues in the CDR3. CDR1 and CDR2 from the germline V gene are MGHRA and YSYEKL. Trimming shortened V by 1 base and J by 7 bases, and 13 bases separated the two germline ends. This clone came up once. Antigen: not known. This may come from a read error, since a much larger clone is one base off. Clones were sequenced by immunoSEQ multiplex PCR, and TCRdb holds only the in-frame ones, with some missing. Here the sample spans more than 50,000 clones, about nine tenths being singletons. The sample consisted of CD4+ or CD8+ T cells sorted from blood, taken in a trial of the OX40 agonist ivuxolimab. The source is an adult with an advanced solid tumor such as melanoma, head and neck, liver or kidney cancer. The rearrangement uses TRBV4-1 and TRBJ1-4, with TRBD1 as a possible D gene (6 bases). Written as DNA, the CDR3 is TGCGCCAGCAGCCAAGTGGCAGGGGAAAGTGAAAAACTGTTTTTT. This translates into CASSQVAGESEKLFF.